This passage covers 6 T cell receptor beta chains from one sample sequenced in a study of T cell responses to AZD1222 COVID-19 vaccine. Sequenced by immunoSEQ multiplex PCR; TCRdb stores in-frame clones only, minus some. The profile shows some 120,000 clones, around 91% of them singletons. The material was peripheral blood, obtained 28 days after the second AZD1222 dose. These receptors originate from an adult who received the AZD1222 COVID-19 vaccine.

This chain uses TRBV28 with TRBJ1-2, with TRBD1 matching over 7 bases. V was pared by 5 bases and J by 3 bases, with 9 bases of the junction left unmatched. In germline, CDR1 is MDHEN, CDR2 SYDVKM. The length of the CDR3 is 15 residues. For the CDR3, the DNA is TGTGCCAGCAGTCCCGGGACAGACGGGGACTATGGCTACACCTTC. It is translated as CASSPGTDGDYGYTF.

V usage is TRBV2 and J usage is TRBJ1-2; TRBD1 might be the D (6 bases). The CDR3 length is 13 residues. Trimming pared 7 bases from V and 0 bases from J, leaving 9 bases between. CDR1 and CDR2 (germline): SNHLY, FYNNEI. The CDR3 DNA follows: TGTGCCAGCATCAAGGGGGCTAACTATGGCTACACCTTC. Translation gives CASIKGANYGYTF.

J is TRBJ2-2 and V is TRBV11-3, with D possibly matching TRBD1 (5 bases). V gave up 0 bases and J gave up 1 base, with 12 bases separating them. CDR3 length equals 17 residues. Germline loops: CDR1 SGHNT, CDR2 YENEEA. The CDR3 loop reads CASSLEFSGKNTGELFF. For the CDR3, the DNA is TGTGCCAGCAGCTTAGAGTTTTCAGGGAAGAACACCGGGGAGCTGTTTTTT. The full variable domain, in which reference TRBV11-3 and TRBJ2-2 provide the parts outside the CDR3, is EAGVVQSPRYKIIEKKQPVAFWCNPISGHNTLYWYLQNLGQGPELLIRYENEEAVDDSQLPKDRFSAERLKGVDSTLKIQPAELGDSAVYLCASSLEFSGKNTGELFFGEGSRLTVL.

This clone was observed a few times. V is TRBV6-5 and J is TRBJ2-1, with 7 bases matching TRBD1. The V gene end was trimmed by 2 bases and the J gene end by 4 bases; junction bases not matched to a gene: 5. Germline V gives CDR1 MNHEY, CDR2 SVGAGI. There are 15 residues in the CDR3. In DNA form, the CDR3 reads TGTGCCAGCAGTTACGGGACAGTGGGTTACAATGAGCAGTTCTTC. It specifies CASSYGTVGYNEQFF.

The V and J genes are TRBV19 and TRBJ1-5; maybe TRBD1 (6 bases). V was clipped by 3 bases and J by 4 bases, with 16 bases between them. Per germline, CDR1 LNHDA and CDR2 SQIVND (reference sequence). The CDR3 length is 16 residues. CDR3: CASSMGSTGHNQPQHF. CDR3 nucleotides: TGTGCCAGTAGTATGGGGTCGACAGGACATAATCAGCCCCAGCATTTT. Full variable domain (rest looked up from reference TRBV19 and TRBJ1-5): DGGITQSPKYLFRKEGQNVTLSCEQNLNHDAMYWYRQDPGQGLRLIYYSQIVNDFQKGDIAEGYSVSREKKESFPLTVTSAQKNPTAFYLCASSMGSTGHNQPQHFGDGTRLSIL.

The rearrangement joins TRBV19 to TRBJ2-7; D is ambiguous. Germline V gene data show CDR1 as LNHDA and CDR2 as SQIVND (reference sequence). V lost 6 bases and J 1 base, leaving 7 bases between the germline ends. This CDR3 spans 12 amino acids. The CDR3 is CASSTLSYEQYF. DNA for the CDR3: TGTGCCAGTAGCACCCTTTCCTACGAGCAGTACTTC.